The clone carrying this TCR beta chain was seen once. Its matching antigen is unknown. This sample is drawn from a study of blood T cells in healthy people across ages. The CDR3 has 13 amino acids. V was cut by 5 bases and J by 5 bases, with 16 bases left in between. Germline V gives CDR1 SQVTM, CDR2 ANQGSEA. Study results and limitations: In these data, TCR beta diversity tracked strongly with naive T cell percentage.

A second about 6 to 12 cycle PCR used barcoded and J-beta primers. Through a template-switch adaptor with 12 random nucleotides, each cDNA molecule received a tag. A minimum of 2.5 million CDR3-containing paired-end reads was obtained for each sample. TCRdb reprocessed the 5' RACE reads with MiXCR, giving one entry per CDR3 protein. The sample shows about 770,000 distinct CDR3 sequences, roughly 44% of them seen only once. The clonotype was recovered from a man between 60 and 75 years old in good health. Material: blood. The V call is TRBV29-1, the J call TRBJ2-7; D uncertain. For the CDR3, the DNA is TGCAGCGTTCGAATGGATGCGAGCGACGAGCAGTACTTC. Protein product: CSVRMDASDEQYF.